This T cell receptor (beta chain) is drawn from a study of T-cell memory formation after mild COVID-19. TCRdb itself ran the 5' RACE reads through MiXCR, one entry per CDR3 protein. Of 500,000 to 550,000 distinct CDR3 sequences in the sample, roughly 20% were seen once. The CDR3 loop spans 17 amino acids. The germline CDR1 and CDR2 sequences are SGHNT and YYREEE (reference sequence). V was pared by 1 base and J by 5 bases, with 10 bases of the junction left unmatched. In its sample, this clonotype was seen a few times. This TCR was recovered from an adult woman who had mild COVID-19 (a few samples of this study predate the infection). Cell type and time point are not known. This chain links TRBV5-4 with TRBJ2-3, with 10 bases fitting TRBD1. Sequencing input: PBMCs or a T cell subset sorted from them (not recorded which). The CDR3 DNA is TGTGCCAGCAGCTTGAACACCGGGACAGGGGCAAGAGATACGCAGTATTTT. Translated, it gives CASSLNTGTGARDTQYF.